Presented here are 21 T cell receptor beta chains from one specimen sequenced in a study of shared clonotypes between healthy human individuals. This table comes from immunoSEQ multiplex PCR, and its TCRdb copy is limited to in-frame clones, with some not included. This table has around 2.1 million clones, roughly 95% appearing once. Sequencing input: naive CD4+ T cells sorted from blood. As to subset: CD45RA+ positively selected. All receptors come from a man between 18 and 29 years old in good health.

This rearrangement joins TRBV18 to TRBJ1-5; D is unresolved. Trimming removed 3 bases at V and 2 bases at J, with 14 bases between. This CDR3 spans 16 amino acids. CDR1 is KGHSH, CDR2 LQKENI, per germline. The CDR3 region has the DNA TGTGCCAGCTCACCCGTGCGAGTTGATGGCAATCAGCCCCAGCATTTT. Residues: CASSPVRVDGNQPQHF. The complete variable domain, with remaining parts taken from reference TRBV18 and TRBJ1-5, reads NAGVMQNPRHLVRRRGQEARLRCSPMKGHSHVYWYRQLPEEGLKFMVYLQKENIIDESGMPKERFSAEFPKEGPSILRIQQVVRGDSAAYFCASSPVRVDGNQPQHFGDGTRLSIL.

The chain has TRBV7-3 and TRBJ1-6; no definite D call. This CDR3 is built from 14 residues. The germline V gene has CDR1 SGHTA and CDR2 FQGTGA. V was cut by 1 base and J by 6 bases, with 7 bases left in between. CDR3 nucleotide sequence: TGTGCCAGCAGCTTAAAGGGCTCTAATTCACCCCTCCACTTT. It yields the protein CASSLKGSNSPLHF.

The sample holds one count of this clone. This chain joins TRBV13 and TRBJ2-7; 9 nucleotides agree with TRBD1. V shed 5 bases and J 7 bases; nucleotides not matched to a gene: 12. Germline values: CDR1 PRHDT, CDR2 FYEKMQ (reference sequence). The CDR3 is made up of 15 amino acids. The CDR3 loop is CASSPQQGARGEQYF. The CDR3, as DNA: TGTGCCAGCAGCCCCCAACAGGGGGCTAGGGGGGAGCAGTACTTC. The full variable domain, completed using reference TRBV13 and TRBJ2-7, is AAGVIQSPRHLIKEKRETATLKCYPIPRHDTVYWYQQGPGQDPQFLISFYEKMQSDKGSIPDRFSAQQFSDYHSELNMSSLELGDSALYFCASSPQQGARGEQYFGPGTRLTVT.

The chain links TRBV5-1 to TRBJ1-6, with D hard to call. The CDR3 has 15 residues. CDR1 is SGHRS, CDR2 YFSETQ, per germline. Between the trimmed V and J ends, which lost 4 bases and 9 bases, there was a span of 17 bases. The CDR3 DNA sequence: TGCGCCAGCAGCCCGGGCGGGCGGGATTTTTCACCCCTCCACTTT. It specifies CASSPGGRDFSPLHF.

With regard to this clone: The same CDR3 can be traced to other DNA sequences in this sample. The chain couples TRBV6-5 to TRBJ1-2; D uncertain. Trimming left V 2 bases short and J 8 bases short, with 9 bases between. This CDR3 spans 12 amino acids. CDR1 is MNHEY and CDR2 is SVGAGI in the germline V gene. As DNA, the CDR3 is TGTGCCAGCAGTTACCCGCGTGGAGGCTACACCTTC. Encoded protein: CASSYPRGGYTF.

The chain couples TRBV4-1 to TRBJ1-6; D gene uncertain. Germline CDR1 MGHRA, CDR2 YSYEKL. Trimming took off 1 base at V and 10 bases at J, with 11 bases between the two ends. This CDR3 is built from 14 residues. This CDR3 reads CASSQGPHPSPLHF. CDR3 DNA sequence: TGCGCCAGCAGCCAAGGCCCCCACCCCTCACCCCTCCACTTT.

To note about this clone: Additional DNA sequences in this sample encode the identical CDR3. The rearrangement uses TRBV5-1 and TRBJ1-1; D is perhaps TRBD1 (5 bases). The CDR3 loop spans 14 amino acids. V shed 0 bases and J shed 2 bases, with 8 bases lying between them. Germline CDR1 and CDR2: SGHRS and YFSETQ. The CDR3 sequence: CASSLERGNTEAFF. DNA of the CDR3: TGCGCCAGCAGCTTGGAGAGGGGTAACACTGAAGCTTTCTTT.

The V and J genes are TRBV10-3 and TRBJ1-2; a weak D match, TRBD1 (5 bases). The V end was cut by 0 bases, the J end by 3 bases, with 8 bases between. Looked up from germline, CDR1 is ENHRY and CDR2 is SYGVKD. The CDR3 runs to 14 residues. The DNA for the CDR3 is TGTGCCATCAGTGAGTCAGGGGTGGACTATGGCTACACCTTC. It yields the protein CAISESGVDYGYTF.

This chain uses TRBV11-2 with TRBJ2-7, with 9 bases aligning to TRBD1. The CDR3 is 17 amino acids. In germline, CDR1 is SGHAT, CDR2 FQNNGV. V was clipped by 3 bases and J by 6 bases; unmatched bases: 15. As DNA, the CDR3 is TGTGCCAGCAGCTTCGGGGGACGTGGGACAGGGACCGCCGAGCAGTACTTC. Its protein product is CASSFGGRGTGTAEQYF. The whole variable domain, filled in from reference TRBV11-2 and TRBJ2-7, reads EAGVAQSPRYKIIEKRQSVAFWCNPISGHATLYWYQQILGQGPKLLIQFQNNGVVDDSQLPKDRFSAERLKGVDSTLKIQPAKLEDSAVYLCASSFGGRGTGTAEQYFGPGTRLTVT.

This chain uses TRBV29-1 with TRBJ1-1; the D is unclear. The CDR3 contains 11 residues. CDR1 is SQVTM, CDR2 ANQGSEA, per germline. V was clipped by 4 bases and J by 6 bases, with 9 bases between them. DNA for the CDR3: TGCAGCGTTGCCCAGAAACCTGAAGCTTTCTTT. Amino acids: CSVAQKPEAFF.

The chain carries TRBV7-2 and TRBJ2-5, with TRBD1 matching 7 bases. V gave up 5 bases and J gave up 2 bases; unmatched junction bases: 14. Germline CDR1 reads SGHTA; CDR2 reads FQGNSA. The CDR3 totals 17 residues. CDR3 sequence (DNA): TGTGCCAGCAGCCCGCTCTTCGTCGGGACAGAACAAGAGACCCAGTACTTC. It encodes CASSPLFVGTEQETQYF.

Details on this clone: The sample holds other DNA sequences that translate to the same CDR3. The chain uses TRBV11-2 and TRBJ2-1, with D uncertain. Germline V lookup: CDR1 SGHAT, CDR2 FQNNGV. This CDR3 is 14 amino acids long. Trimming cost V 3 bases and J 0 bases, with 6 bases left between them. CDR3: CASSLVSSYNEQFF. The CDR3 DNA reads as TGTGCCAGCAGCTTGGTGAGCTCCTACAATGAGCAGTTCTTC.

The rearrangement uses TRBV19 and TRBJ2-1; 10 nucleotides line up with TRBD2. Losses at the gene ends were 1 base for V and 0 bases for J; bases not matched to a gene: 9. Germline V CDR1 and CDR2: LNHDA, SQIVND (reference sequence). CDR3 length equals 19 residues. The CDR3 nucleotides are TGTGCCAGTAGTATAGGTCCTAGCGGGAGACTGAGCTCCTACAATGAGCAGTTCTTC. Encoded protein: CASSIGPSGRLSSYNEQFF.

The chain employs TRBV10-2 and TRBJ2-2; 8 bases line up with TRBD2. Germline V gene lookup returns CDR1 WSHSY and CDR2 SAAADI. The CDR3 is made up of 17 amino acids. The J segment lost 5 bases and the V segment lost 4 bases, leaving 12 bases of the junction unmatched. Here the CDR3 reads CASSGRFGTSDTGELFF. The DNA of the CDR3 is TGCGCCAGCAGTGGTCGCTTCGGGACTAGTGATACCGGGGAGCTGTTTTTT.

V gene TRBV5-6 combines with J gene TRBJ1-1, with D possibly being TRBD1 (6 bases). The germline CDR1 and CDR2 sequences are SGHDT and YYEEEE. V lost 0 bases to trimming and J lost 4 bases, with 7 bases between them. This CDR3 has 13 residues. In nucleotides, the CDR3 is TGTGCCAGCAGCTTGGGGGACATCACTGAAGCTTTCTTT. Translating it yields CASSLGDITEAFF.

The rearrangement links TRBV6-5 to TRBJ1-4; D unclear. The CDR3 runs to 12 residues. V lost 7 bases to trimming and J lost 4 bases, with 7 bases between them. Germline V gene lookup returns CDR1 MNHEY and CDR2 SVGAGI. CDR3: CASKAGNEKLFF. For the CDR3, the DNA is TGTGCCAGCAAAGCTGGTAATGAAAAACTGTTTTTT.

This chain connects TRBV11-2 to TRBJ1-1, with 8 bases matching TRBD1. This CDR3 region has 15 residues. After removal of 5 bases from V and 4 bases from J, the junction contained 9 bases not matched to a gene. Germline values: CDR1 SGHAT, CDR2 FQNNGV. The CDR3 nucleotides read TGTGCCAGCAGCGTTACAGGGGGGTTGTTCACTGAAGCTTTCTTT. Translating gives CASSVTGGLFTEAFF. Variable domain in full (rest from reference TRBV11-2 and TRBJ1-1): EAGVAQSPRYKIIEKRQSVAFWCNPISGHATLYWYQQILGQGPKLLIQFQNNGVVDDSQLPKDRFSAERLKGVDSTLKIQPAKLEDSAVYLCASSVTGGLFTEAFFGQGTRLTVV.

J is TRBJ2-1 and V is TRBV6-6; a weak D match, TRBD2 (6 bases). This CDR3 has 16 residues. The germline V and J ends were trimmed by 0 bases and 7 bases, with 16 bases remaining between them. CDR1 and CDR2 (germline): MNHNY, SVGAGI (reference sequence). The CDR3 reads CASSYSGGVVWNEQFF. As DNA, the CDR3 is TGTGCCAGCAGTTACTCGGGCGGGGTAGTATGGAATGAGCAGTTCTTC.

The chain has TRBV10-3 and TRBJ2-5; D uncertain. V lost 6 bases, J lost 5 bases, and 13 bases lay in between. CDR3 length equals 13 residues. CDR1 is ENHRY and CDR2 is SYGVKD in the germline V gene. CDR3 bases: TGTGCCATCAGCCCCACGGTGGTGGAGACCCAGTACTTC. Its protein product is CAISPTVVETQYF.

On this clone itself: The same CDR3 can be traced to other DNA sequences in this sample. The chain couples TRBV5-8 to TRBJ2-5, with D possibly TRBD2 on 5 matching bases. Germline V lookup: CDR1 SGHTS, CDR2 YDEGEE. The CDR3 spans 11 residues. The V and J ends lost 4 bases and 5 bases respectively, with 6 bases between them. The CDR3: CASSPGETQYF. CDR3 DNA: TGTGCCAGCAGCCCGGGGGAGACCCAGTACTTC.

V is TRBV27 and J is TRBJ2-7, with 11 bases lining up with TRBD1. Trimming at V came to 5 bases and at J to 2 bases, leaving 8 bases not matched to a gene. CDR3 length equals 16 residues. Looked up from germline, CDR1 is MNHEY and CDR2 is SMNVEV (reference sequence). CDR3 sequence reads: CASSGGTGGIPYEQYF. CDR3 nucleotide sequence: TGTGCCAGCAGTGGAGGGACAGGGGGTATCCCCTACGAGCAGTACTTC.